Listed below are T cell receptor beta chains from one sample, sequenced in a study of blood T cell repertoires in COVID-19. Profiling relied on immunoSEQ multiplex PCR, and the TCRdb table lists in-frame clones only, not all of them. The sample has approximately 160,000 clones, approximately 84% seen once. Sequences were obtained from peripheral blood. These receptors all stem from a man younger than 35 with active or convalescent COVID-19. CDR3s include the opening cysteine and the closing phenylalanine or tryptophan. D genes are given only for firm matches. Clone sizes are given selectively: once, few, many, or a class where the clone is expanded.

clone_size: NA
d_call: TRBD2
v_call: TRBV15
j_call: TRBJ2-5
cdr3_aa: CATRDEREGRKTQYF
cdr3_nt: TGTGCCACCAGGGACGAGCGGGAGGGCCGGAAGACCCAGTACTTC

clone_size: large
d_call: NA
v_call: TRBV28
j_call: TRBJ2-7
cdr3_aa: CASKGEGYYEQYF
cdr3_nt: TGTGCCAGCAAGGGGGAGGGGTACTACGAGCAGTACTTC

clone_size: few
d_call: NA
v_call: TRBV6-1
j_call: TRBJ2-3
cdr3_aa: CASSDVGAGTDTQYF
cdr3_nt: TGTGCCAGCAGTGACGTAGGGGCCGGCACAGATACGCAGTATTTT

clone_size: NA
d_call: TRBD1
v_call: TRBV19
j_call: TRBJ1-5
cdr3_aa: CASSIGDRVNQPQHF
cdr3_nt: TGTGCCAGTAGTATAGGGGACAGGGTGAACCAGCCCCAGCATTTT

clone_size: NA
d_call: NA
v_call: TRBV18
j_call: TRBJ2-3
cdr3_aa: CASSMLAAGTDTQYF
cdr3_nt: TGTGCCAGCTCGATGCTGGCCGCCGGCACAGATACGCAGTATTTT

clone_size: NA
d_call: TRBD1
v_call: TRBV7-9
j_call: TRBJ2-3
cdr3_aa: CASTTPRGQGVDTQYF
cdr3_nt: TGTGCCAGCACCACACCCCGGGGACAGGGAGTAGATACGCAGTATTTT

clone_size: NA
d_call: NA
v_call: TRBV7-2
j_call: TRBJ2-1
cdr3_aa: CASSPRVPANEQFF
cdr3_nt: TGTGCCAGCAGCCCTAGAGTCCCAGCAAATGAGCAGTTCTTC

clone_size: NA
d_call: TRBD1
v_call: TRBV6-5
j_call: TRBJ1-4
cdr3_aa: CASFKGGQGYEKLFF
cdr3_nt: TGTGCCAGCTTCAAGGGAGGACAGGGGTATGAAAAACTGTTTTTT

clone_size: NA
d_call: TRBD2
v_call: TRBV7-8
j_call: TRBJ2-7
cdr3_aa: CASSPGTSSYEQYF
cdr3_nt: TGTGCCAGCAGCCCCGGGACTAGCTCCTACGAGCAGTACTTC

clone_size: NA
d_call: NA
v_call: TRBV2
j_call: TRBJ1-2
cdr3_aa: CASSWSPNYGYTF
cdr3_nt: TGTGCCAGCAGCTGGAGCCCTAACTATGGCTACACCTTC

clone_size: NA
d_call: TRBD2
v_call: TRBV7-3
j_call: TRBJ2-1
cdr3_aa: CASSDSGSSGEQFF
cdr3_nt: TGTGCCAGCAGTGATAGCGGGAGTTCGGGTGAGCAGTTCTTC

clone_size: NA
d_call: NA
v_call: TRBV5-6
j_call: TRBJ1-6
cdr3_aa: CASSPWATLAGRNSPLHF
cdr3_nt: TGTGCCAGCAGCCCATGGGCCACCTTGGCAGGCCGCAATTCACCCCTCCACTTT

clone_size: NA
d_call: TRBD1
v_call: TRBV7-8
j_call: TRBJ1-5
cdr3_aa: CASSTHQGVNQPQHF
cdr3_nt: TGTGCCAGCAGCACCCACCAGGGGGTGAATCAGCCCCAGCATTTT

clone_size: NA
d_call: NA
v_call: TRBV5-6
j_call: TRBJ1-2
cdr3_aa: CASSREHPGAYGYTF
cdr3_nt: TGTGCCAGCAGCCGCGAGCACCCAGGGGCCTATGGCTACACCTTC

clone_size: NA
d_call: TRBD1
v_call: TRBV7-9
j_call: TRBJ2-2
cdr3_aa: CAIDAGGAGTGELFF
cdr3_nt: TGTGCCATCGACGCAGGGGGCGCGGGCACCGGGGAGCTGTTTTTT

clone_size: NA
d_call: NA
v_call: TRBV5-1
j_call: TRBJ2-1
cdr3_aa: CASSVDGYNEQFF
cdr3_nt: TGCGCCAGCAGCGTGGACGGCTACAATGAGCAGTTCTTC

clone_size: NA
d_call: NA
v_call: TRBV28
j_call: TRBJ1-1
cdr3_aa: CASSNGGIKTEAFF
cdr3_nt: TGTGCCAGCAGCAACGGGGGGATAAAGACTGAAGCTTTCTTT

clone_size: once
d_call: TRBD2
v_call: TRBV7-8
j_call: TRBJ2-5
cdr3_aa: CASNSETSGGGRTQYF
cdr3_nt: TGTGCCAGCAACTCGGAGACTAGCGGGGGAGGAAGGACCCAGTACTTC

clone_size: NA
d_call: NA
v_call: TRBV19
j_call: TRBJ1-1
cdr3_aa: CASSIGRDIFYAEAFF
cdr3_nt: TGTGCCAGTAGTATTGGTAGGGACATATTTTACGCTGAAGCTTTCTTT

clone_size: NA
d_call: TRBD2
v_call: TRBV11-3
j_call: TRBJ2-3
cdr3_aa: CASSPSYSGVTDTQYF
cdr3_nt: TGTGCCAGCAGCCCTAGCTATAGCGGGGTTACAGATACGCAGTATTTT

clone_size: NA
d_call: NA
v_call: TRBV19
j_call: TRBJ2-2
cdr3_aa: CASSNPGVGTGELFF
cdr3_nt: TGTGCCAGTAGTAACCCCGGGGTTGGGACCGGGGAGCTGTTTTTT

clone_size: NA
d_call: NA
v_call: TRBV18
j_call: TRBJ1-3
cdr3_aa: CASSPGGQAPSGNTIYF
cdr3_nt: TGTGCCAGCTCACCCGGTGGCCAGGCGCCCTCTGGAAACACCATATATTTT

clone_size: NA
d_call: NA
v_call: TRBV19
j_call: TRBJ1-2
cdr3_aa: CASRAGAINYGYTF
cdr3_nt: TGTGCCAGTCGAGCAGGGGCTATTAACTATGGCTACACCTTC

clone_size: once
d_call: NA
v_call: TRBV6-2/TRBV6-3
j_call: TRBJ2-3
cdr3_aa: CASSSHRGSTDTQYF
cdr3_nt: TGTGCCAGCAGCTCCCATCGGGGAAGCACAGATACGCAGTATTTT

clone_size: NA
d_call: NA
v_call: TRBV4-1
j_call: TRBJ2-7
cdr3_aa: CASSQPPRGGSYEQYF
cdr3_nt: TGCGCCAGCAGCCAGCCACCCCGGGGTGGCTCCTACGAGCAGTACTTC

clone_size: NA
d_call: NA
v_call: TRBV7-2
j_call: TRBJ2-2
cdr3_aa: CASSLAGDSFGELFF
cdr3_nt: TGTGCCAGCAGCTTAGCCGGGGACTCCTTCGGGGAGCTGTTTTTT

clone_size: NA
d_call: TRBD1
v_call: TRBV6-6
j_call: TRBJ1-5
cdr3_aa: CASSYKGANQPQHF
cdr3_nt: TGTGCCAGCAGTTATAAGGGGGCGAATCAGCCCCAGCATTTT

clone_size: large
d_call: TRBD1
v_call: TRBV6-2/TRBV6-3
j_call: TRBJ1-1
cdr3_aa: CASSYRDSGTEAFF
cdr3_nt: TGTGCCAGCAGTTACCGGGACAGTGGGACTGAAGCTTTCTTT

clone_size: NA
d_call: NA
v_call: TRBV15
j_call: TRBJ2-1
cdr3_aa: CATSNRLNEQFF
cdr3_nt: TGTGCCACCAGCAACAGGCTCAATGAGCAGTTCTTC

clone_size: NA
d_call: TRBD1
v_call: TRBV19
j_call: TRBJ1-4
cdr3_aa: CASSISGTGGRTNEKLFF
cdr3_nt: TGTGCCAGTAGTATCTCCGGGACAGGGGGTAGGACTAATGAAAAACTGTTTTTT

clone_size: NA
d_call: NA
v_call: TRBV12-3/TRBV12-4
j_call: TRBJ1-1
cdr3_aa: CASSLGIGTEAFF
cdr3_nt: TGTGCCAGCAGTTTAGGCATCGGCACTGAAGCTTTCTTT

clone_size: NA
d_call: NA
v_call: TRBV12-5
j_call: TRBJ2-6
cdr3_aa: CASGLGQEGANVLTF
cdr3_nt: TGTGCTAGTGGTTTGGGCCAGGAAGGGGCCAACGTCCTGACTTTC

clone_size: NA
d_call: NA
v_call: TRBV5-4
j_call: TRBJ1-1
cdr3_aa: CASSRSRGESAEAFF
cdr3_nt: TGTGCCAGCAGCCGAAGCAGGGGAGAGAGCGCTGAAGCTTTCTTT

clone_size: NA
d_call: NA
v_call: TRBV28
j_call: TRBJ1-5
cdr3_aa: CASSIPDSLSNQPQHF
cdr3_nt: TGTGCCAGCAGTATCCCGGACAGCCTTAGCAATCAGCCCCAGCATTTT

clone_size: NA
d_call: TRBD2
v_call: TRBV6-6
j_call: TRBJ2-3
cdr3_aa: CASSRGTSGSTDTQYF
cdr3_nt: TGTGCCAGCAGCCGGGGGACTAGCGGGAGTACAGATACGCAGTATTTT

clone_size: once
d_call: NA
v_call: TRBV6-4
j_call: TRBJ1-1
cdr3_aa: CASSPVPASELNTEAFF
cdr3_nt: TGTGCCAGCAGCCCCGTTCCCGCAAGTGAGTTAAACACTGAAGCTTTCTTT

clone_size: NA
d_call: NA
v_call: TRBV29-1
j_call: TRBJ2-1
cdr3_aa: CSAAGVNEQFF
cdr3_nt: TGCAGCGCCGCCGGAGTCAATGAGCAGTTCTTC

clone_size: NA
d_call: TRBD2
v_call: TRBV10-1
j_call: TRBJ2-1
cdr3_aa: CASSDSLAGGREQFF
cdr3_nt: TGCGCCAGCAGTGACTCGCTAGCGGGGGGGCGTGAGCAGTTCTTC

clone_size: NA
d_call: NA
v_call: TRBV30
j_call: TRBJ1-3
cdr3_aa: CAWADSSGNTIYF
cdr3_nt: TGTGCCTGGGCTGACAGCTCTGGAAACACCATATATTTT

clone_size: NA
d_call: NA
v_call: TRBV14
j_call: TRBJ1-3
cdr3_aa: CASSQRQVLSGNTIYF
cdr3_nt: TGTGCCAGCAGCCAACGACAGGTCCTCTCTGGAAACACCATATATTTT

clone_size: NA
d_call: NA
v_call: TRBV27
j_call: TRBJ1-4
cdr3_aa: CASKAGRGTNEKLFF
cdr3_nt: TGTGCCAGCAAAGCAGGACGGGGAACTAATGAAAAACTGTTTTTT

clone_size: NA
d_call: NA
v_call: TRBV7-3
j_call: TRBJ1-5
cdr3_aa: CASSLDTYQPQHF
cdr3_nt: TGTGCCAGCAGCTTGGACACGTATCAGCCCCAGCATTTT

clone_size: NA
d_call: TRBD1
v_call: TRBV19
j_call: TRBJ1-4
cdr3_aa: CASSETGTGNEKLFF
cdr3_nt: TGTGCCAGTAGTGAAACCGGGACAGGGAATGAAAAACTGTTTTTT

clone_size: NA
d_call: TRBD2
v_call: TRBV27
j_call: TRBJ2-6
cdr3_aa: CASSLSRGGGRANVLTF
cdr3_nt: TGTGCCAGCAGTTTATCCCGGGGCGGGGGTCGGGCCAACGTCCTGACTTTC

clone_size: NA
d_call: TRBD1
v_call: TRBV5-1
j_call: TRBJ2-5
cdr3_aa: CASSMGTGGETQYF
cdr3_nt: TGCGCCAGCAGCATGGGGACAGGGGGAGAGACCCAGTACTTC

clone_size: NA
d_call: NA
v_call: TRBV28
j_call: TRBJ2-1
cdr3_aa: CASSPSSRATYNEQFF
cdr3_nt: TGTGCCAGCAGCCCCTCCTCTAGAGCGACCTACAATGAGCAGTTCTTC

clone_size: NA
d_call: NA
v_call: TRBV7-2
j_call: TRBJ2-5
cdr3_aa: CASSLAGVGETQYF
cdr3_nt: TGTGCCAGCAGCTTAGCGGGAGTGGGAGAGACCCAGTACTTC

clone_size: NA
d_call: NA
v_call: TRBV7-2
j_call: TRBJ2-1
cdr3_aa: CASSSSGGANDEQFF
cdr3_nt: NA